Shown below are 32 T cell receptor beta chains from a single sample sequenced in a study of OX40 agonist ivuxolimab in advanced cancers. Libraries were prepared by immunoSEQ multiplex PCR; TCRdb keeps only in-frame clonotypes and omits some of them. Of about 64,000 clones in the sample, roughly 86% were seen once. Sequences were derived from CD4+ or CD8+ T cells sorted from blood, sampled in a trial of the OX40 agonist ivuxolimab. These receptors were collected from an adult with an advanced solid tumor such as melanoma, head and neck, liver or kidney cancer.

This sequence joins TRBV19 and TRBJ1-1, with unresolved D. The CDR3 extends over 13 amino acids. The V end lost 2 bases, the J end lost 6 bases, and 10 bases lay between the germline ends. Germline lookup yields CDR1 LNHDA and CDR2 SQIVND (reference sequence). This CDR3 is CASSIRGLPEAFF. CDR3 nucleotide sequence: TGTGCCAGTAGTATACGTGGGCTCCCTGAAGCTTTCTTT.

This chain links TRBV4-2 with TRBJ2-7, with 9 bases that match TRBD2. The CDR3 consists of 16 residues. CDR1 and CDR2 (germline): LGHNA, YNFKEQ. V trimming: 1 base; J trimming: 5 bases; junction bases outside the gene matches: 9. CDR3 loop: CASSQALRGRAHEQYF. In DNA, the CDR3 is TGTGCCAGCAGCCAAGCTCTTCGCGGGAGGGCCCACGAGCAGTACTTC.

The chain has TRBV14 and TRBJ2-7; 8 bases line up with TRBD1. Per the germline V gene, CDR1 is SGHDN and CDR2 is FVKESK. The junction had 6 bases not matched to a gene; V was cut back by 3 bases and J by 5 bases. The CDR3 totals 14 residues. CDR3 amino acids: CASSQRTGLNEQYF. DNA for the CDR3: TGTGCCAGCAGCCAGAGGACAGGGCTCAACGAGCAGTACTTC.

The chain is built from TRBV30 and TRBJ1-2, with 7 bases identical to TRBD1. The CDR3 has 15 residues. The trim removed 3 bases at V and 7 bases at J, leaving 14 bases unmatched. Per germline, CDR1 GTSNPN and CDR2 SVGIG (reference sequence). The CDR3 region is CAWSHLDRDGGGYTF. The CDR3 bases are TGTGCCTGGAGCCACCTAGACAGGGACGGTGGTGGCTACACCTTC.

This chain uses TRBV10-3 with TRBJ2-5; 10 positions agree with TRBD1. V lost 8 bases and J lost 4; bases outside the gene matches: 4. There are 13 residues in the CDR3. The germline gives CDR1 ENHRY, CDR2 SYGVKD. The CDR3 is CAIGGQGRETQYF. The CDR3, as DNA: TGTGCCATCGGGGGACAGGGGAGAGAGACCCAGTACTTC.

V gene TRBV4-1 combines with J gene TRBJ2-7; D is uncertain. The germline V gene has CDR1 MGHRA and CDR2 YSYEKL. This CDR3 comprises 13 residues. V was trimmed by 0 bases and J by 4 bases, leaving 7 bases between them. Here the CDR3 reads CASSQEPVYEQYF. In DNA form, the CDR3 reads TGCGCCAGCAGCCAAGAGCCGGTTTACGAGCAGTACTTC.

The rearrangement uses TRBV4-1 and TRBJ1-2; D gene ambiguous. V lost 2 bases, J lost 5 bases, and 9 bases lay in between. CDR3 length: 13 amino acids. In germline, CDR1 is MGHRA, CDR2 YSYEKL. The CDR3 nucleotides read TGCGCCAGCAGCCAACCTCTTGAGTATGGCTACACCTTC. It specifies CASSQPLEYGYTF.

The chain carries TRBV19 and TRBJ1-5, with 8 bases that match TRBD1. J gave up 6 bases and V 4 bases, and 8 bases lay outside the gene matches. Germline loops: CDR1 LNHDA, CDR2 SQIVND (reference sequence). The CDR3 has 15 residues. This chain's CDR3 is CASSKLDRVAQPQHF. The CDR3 DNA is TGTGCCAGTAGTAAATTGGACAGGGTCGCTCAGCCCCAGCATTTT.

This chain connects TRBV9 to TRBJ2-1, with 8 bases matching TRBD2. V lost 4 bases, J lost 3 bases, and 3 bases stayed unmatched. CDR3 length: 14 residues. The germline V gene encodes CDR1 SGDLS and CDR2 YYNGEE. CDR3 loop: CASSSGSIYNEQFF. The DNA for the CDR3 is TGTGCCAGCAGCAGCGGGAGTATCTACAATGAGCAGTTCTTC. Variable domain in full (rest from reference TRBV9 and TRBJ2-1): DSGVTQTPKHLITATGQRVTLRCSPRSGDLSVYWYQQSLDQGLQFLIQYYNGEERAKGNILERFSAQQFPDLHSELNLSSLELGDSALYFCASSSGSIYNEQFFGPGTRLTVL.

This clone was seen a handful of times. The rearrangement links TRBV7-2 to TRBJ2-7; possibly TRBD1 or TRBD2 for D (5 bases each). V lost 1 base to trimming and J lost 0 bases, with 10 bases between them. Per the germline V gene, CDR1 is SGHTA and CDR2 is FQGNSA. The CDR3 covers 15 residues. This chain's CDR3 is CASSLEEGSSYEQYF. The CDR3, as DNA: TGTGCCAGCAGCTTAGAAGAGGGGAGCTCCTACGAGCAGTACTTC.

The chain couples TRBV9 to TRBJ1-5; perhaps TRBD1 as D (5 bases). The V gene's germline CDR1 is SGDLS and CDR2 YYNGEE. Deletions cut 2 bases from V and 7 bases from J, with 10 bases between. CDR3 size: 13 residues. CDR3 region: CASSVAEGQPQHF. The CDR3 region has the DNA TGTGCCAGCAGCGTCGCGGAGGGGCAGCCCCAGCATTTT.

The chain has TRBV19 and TRBJ2-7; 9 bases are shared with TRBD1. This CDR3 comprises 14 residues. Germline V gene data show CDR1 as LNHDA and CDR2 as SQIVND (reference sequence). J gave up 2 bases and V 3 bases, and 2 bases lay outside the gene matches. The CDR3 region is CASSIGTGTYEQYF. In DNA form, the CDR3 reads TGTGCCAGTAGTATTGGGACAGGGACCTACGAGCAGTACTTC.

V gene TRBV5-1 combines with J gene TRBJ2-2, with D possibly being TRBD2 (5 bases). Germline-derived CDR1 and CDR2 are SGHRS and YFSETQ. V lost 0 bases and J 4 bases, leaving 10 bases between the germline ends. This CDR3 has 15 amino acids. The CDR3 is CASSLEGVGTGELFF. The CDR3 DNA follows: TGCGCCAGCAGCTTGGAGGGAGTGGGCACCGGGGAGCTGTTTTTT.

The chain recombines TRBV11-3 with TRBJ1-4; D gene uncertain. CDR1 SGHNT and CDR2 YENEEA come from the germline V gene. V lost 5 bases to trimming and J lost 6 bases, with 13 bases between them. CDR3 length: 14 amino acids. CDR3 protein: CASSPGRWHEKLFF. Written as DNA, the CDR3 is TGTGCCAGCAGCCCCGGACGGTGGCATGAAAAACTGTTTTTT.

J is TRBJ2-5 and V is TRBV9, with a possible D match to TRBD2 (6 bases). The CDR3 is made up of 15 amino acids. V was cut by 0 bases and J by 5 bases, with 14 bases left in between. CDR1 and CDR2 from the germline V gene are SGDLS and YYNGEE. The CDR3, as DNA: TGTGCCAGCAGCGTAGCGGGGGTTTTGATGGAGACCCAGTACTTC. The encoded protein is CASSVAGVLMETQYF.

The chain combines TRBV10-3 with TRBJ2-3, with no clear D. Germline V gene data show CDR1 as ENHRY and CDR2 as SYGVKD. This CDR3 is built from 11 residues. Trimming left V 3 bases short and J 6 bases short, with 4 bases between. The CDR3 DNA reads TGTGCCATCAGTGAAACTGATACGCAGTATTTT. It specifies CAISETDTQYF.

The V gene is TRBV29-1, the J gene TRBJ2-3; no firm D call. CDR3 length equals 12 residues. V gave up 3 bases and J gave up 1 base, with 5 bases separating them. Germline values: CDR1 SQVTM, CDR2 ANQGSEA. The CDR3 region is CSVDRGTDTQYF. The CDR3 nucleotides read TGCAGCGTTGACCGGGGCACAGATACGCAGTATTTT.

This clone occurred a few times. This rearrangement joins TRBV2 to TRBJ2-1; 14 bases agree with TRBD2. The CDR3 is made up of 16 amino acids. V gave up 7 bases and J gave up 6 bases; unmatched junction bases: 8. CDR1 and CDR2 from the germline V gene are SNHLY and FYNNEI. CDR3 bases: TGTGCCAGCATTAAGGGGACTAGCGGGAGATTCAATGAGCAGTTCTTC. This sequence encodes CASIKGTSGRFNEQFF.

The CDR3 here is CASSYITGTGWYGYTF. The CDR3 DNA follows: TGTGCCAGCAGTTACATAACCGGGACAGGGTGGTATGGCTACACCTTC. J is TRBJ1-2 and V is TRBV6-5; 9 bases line up with TRBD1. Germline CDR1 MNHEY, CDR2 SVGAGI. V shed 2 bases, J shed 5 bases, and the junction held 9 bases outside the gene matches. This CDR3 contains 16 residues.

The chain couples TRBV4-3 to TRBJ2-4; TRBD1 matches 10 bases. This CDR3 comprises 14 residues. The germline gives CDR1 LGHNA, CDR2 YSLEER. The J segment lost 7 bases and the V segment lost 5 bases, leaving 5 bases of the junction unmatched. The CDR3 loop is CASSSGTGVNIQYF. In nucleotides, the CDR3 is TGCGCCAGCAGCTCCGGGACAGGGGTGAACATTCAGTACTTC.

This chain links TRBV7-9 with TRBJ1-1; D gene uncertain. The CDR3 is made up of 13 amino acids. The germline V and J ends were trimmed by 3 bases and 4 bases, with 9 bases remaining between them. Germline lookup yields CDR1 SEHNR and CDR2 FQNEAQ (reference sequence). CDR3 DNA: TGTGCCAGCAGCTTTTACGGCCCCACTGAAGCTTTCTTT. Its protein is CASSFYGPTEAFF.

The V gene is TRBV7-3, the J gene TRBJ2-3; 7 bases map to TRBD2. The V gene's germline CDR1 is SGHTA and CDR2 FQGTGA. Unmatched junction bases numbered 4, after V lost 5 bases and J lost 5 bases. This CDR3 is 13 amino acids long. This CDR3 reads CASSGGDGDTQYF. Here the CDR3 DNA reads TGTGCCAGCAGCGGGGGGGACGGAGATACGCAGTATTTT.

This clone appeared a few times. This rearrangement joins TRBV20-1 to TRBJ1-2; unclear D gene. Trimming removed 6 bases from V and 3 bases from J, with 8 bases in between. Germline CDR1 is DFQATT and CDR2 is SNEGSKA (reference sequence). CDR3 length equals 11 residues. The CDR3 region has the DNA TGCAGTGCCAAAATCGACTATGGCTACACCTTC. Residues: CSAKIDYGYTF.

The gene calls are TRBV19 and TRBJ2-7; 8 positions agree with TRBD2. This CDR3 contains 15 residues. The V segment lost 0 bases and the J segment 1 base; nucleotides outside the gene matches: 2. Germline V gene sequence: CDR1 LNHDA, CDR2 SQIVND (reference sequence). In DNA, the CDR3 is TGTGCCAGTAGTATAGAAGCGGGAGAGTCCTACGAGCAGTACTTC. It yields the protein CASSIEAGESYEQYF.

This chain links TRBV7-2 with TRBJ1-3; D not certain. Germline V lookup: CDR1 SGHTA, CDR2 FQGNSA. The CDR3 has 14 amino acids. Trimming took off 1 base at V and 2 bases at J, with 6 bases between the two ends. DNA for the CDR3: TGTGCCAGCAGCTTAGGGGGAACTGGAAACACCATATATTTT. It codes for CASSLGGTGNTIYF.

A few counts support this clone. The CDR3 bases are TGTGCCAGCAGCCCCTCGAGAGGTCTTGGCAAAAACATTCAGTACTTC. It is translated as CASSPSRGLGKNIQYF. The chain links TRBV14 to TRBJ2-4; D is undetermined. V lost 4 bases to trimming and J lost 3 bases, with 16 bases between them. The CDR3 has 16 amino acids. Germline V gene data show CDR1 as SGHDN and CDR2 as FVKESK.

CDR3 amino acids: CASSSSSRGNSPLHF. The CDR3 DNA reads TGTGCCAGCAGCTCCTCCTCCAGGGGTAATTCACCCCTCCACTTT. The chain couples TRBV5-8 to TRBJ1-6; a weak D match, TRBD1 (6 bases). The length of the CDR3 is 15 residues. V shed 3 bases and J shed 6 bases, with 13 bases lying between them. Germline CDR1 SGHTS, CDR2 YDEGEE.

The chain carries TRBV5-1 and TRBJ2-2; D gene uncertain. Trimming left V 0 bases short and J 2 bases short, with 11 bases between. CDR3 length: 16 residues. Per germline, CDR1 SGHRS and CDR2 YFSETQ. The CDR3 coding sequence is TGCGCCAGCAGCTTGGAGGTCGGACGAAACACCGGGGAGCTGTTTTTT. Translating it yields CASSLEVGRNTGELFF.

The chain joins TRBV10-3 to TRBJ2-2; D is unclear. The germline V gene encodes CDR1 ENHRY and CDR2 SYGVKD. Between the trimmed V and J ends, which lost 4 bases and 1 base, there was a span of 1 base. The CDR3 is 12 residues long. CDR3 residues: CAISGNTGELFF. Here the CDR3 DNA reads TGTGCCATCAGTGGGAACACCGGGGAGCTGTTTTTT.

V usage is TRBV18 and J usage is TRBJ2-1; maybe TRBD1 (6 bases). V was shortened by 3 bases and J by 7 bases, with 13 bases between the two germline ends. Germline V lookup: CDR1 KGHSH, CDR2 LQKENI. CDR3 length equals 14 residues. CDR3 in DNA: TGTGCCAGCTCACCCGGGACACTAGAAAATGAGCAGTTCTTC. Amino acids: CASSPGTLENEQFF.

This clone occurred once. This rearrangement joins TRBV16 to TRBJ1-1; no definite D call. The ends were cut back, 1 base at V and 2 bases at J, with 8 bases in the middle. This CDR3 is built from 14 residues. Germline CDR1 is KGHSY and CDR2 is FQNENV. The CDR3 coding sequence is TGTGCCAGCAGCCAATTCGCCCTTAACACTGAAGCTTTCTTT. Translating it yields CASSQFALNTEAFF.

The J gene is TRBJ2-6, the V gene TRBV19, with 9 bases that match TRBD1. Germline CDR1 reads LNHDA; CDR2 reads SQIVND (reference sequence). CDR3 length equals 17 residues. V lost 7 bases to trimming and J lost 0 bases; unmatched junction nucleotides: 7. CDR3 in amino acids: CASTLTGGASGANVLTF. The DNA for the CDR3 is TGTGCCAGTACCCTGACAGGGGGGGCCTCTGGGGCCAACGTCCTGACTTTC.